Listed below are T cell receptor beta chains from one sample, sequenced in a study of T-cell memory formation after mild COVID-19. TCRdb re-analysed the 5' RACE reads in MiXCR, keeping a single row per CDR3 protein. The sample carries approximately 180,000 distinct CDR3 sequences, 15% to 20% recorded once. Sequences were obtained from PBMCs or a T cell subset sorted from them (not recorded which). All receptors come from an adult woman who had mild COVID-19 (a few samples of this study predate the infection). Cell type and time point are not known. Each CDR3 is given without its conserved first and last residue.

v_gene	j_gene	len	CDR3aa
TRBV10-3	TRBJ2-1	14	AIKPLAGGPRNEQF
TRBV6-5	TRBJ2-1	13	ASSYDRGKGNEQF
TRBV20-1	TRBJ1-2	11	SARIQGAWGYT
TRBV23-1	TRBJ1-1	13	ASSQSSIPSPVAF
TRBV5-1	TRBJ2-5	14	ASSLGSSPNQETQY
TRBV5-1	TRBJ2-2	13	ASSSLVRGAGELF
TRBV20-1	TRBJ1-5	15	SARAESDSTVNQPQH
TRBV12-3/TRBV12-4	TRBJ2-7	10	ASSHTDYEQY
TRBV4-2	TRBJ2-2	14	ASSQLAGTNTGELF
TRBV5-1	TRBJ2-7	11	ASQRGAGDEQY
TRBV2	TRBJ2-1	13	ASGAGTSGRNEQF
TRBV7-2	TRBJ2-1	14	ASSPGTSGVWNEQF
TRBV29-1	TRBJ2-7	10	SVQFEDYEQY
TRBV6-5	TRBJ2-1	12	ASRGRGWHNEQF
TRBV5-6	TRBJ1-1	14	ASSLSGPRGNTEAF
TRBV18	TRBJ1-1	10	ASSRTTVEAF
TRBV7-2	TRBJ2-3	16	ASSFLSRLAGITDTQY
TRBV7-8	TRBJ2-1	12	ASSPFRAAREQF
TRBV6-2/TRBV6-3	TRBJ1-1	14	ASSYSTGGPNTEAF
TRBV13	TRBJ2-3	11	ASSLRSTKTQY
TRBV29-1	TRBJ1-2	11	SGGGDRGIGYT
TRBV7-9	TRBJ1-2	12	ASSFGDRANGYT
TRBV24-1	TRBJ1-1	12	ATRARGGFTEAF
TRBV9	TRBJ2-5	12	ASSRTSTEETQY
TRBV4-3	TRBJ1-2	13	ASSQVVRANYGYT
TRBV7-3	TRBJ1-6	12	ASSLGTPNSPLH
TRBV5-1	TRBJ2-5	13	ASSRRPSGEETQY
TRBV3-1	TRBJ2-2	15	ASSRARGSFNTGELF
TRBV6-1	TRBJ2-7	14	ASSVLDSKSLYEQY
TRBV7-2	TRBJ1-5	13	ASSLGAVGNQPQH
TRBV27	TRBJ1-5	11	ASSVVAGQPQH
TRBV7-2	TRBJ2-1	13	ASSSRQGLGNEQF
TRBV5-4	TRBJ2-1	11	ASSLEPLHEQF
TRBV3-1	TRBJ2-3	13	ASSQDRRATDTQY
TRBV7-3	TRBJ1-5	11	ASSFGTDQPQH
TRBV2	TRBJ2-1	14	ASSARWGGRYNEQF
TRBV6-2/TRBV6-3	TRBJ2-1	14	ASSFYRLAGANEQF
TRBV29-1	TRBJ1-2	11	SVYGTETYGYT
TRBV11-2	TRBJ1-1	13	ASSLGPFRDTEAF
TRBV5-6	TRBJ2-1	12	ASSPGLLVKEQF